Detailed here is one T cell receptor beta chain. V lost 0 bases, J lost 7 bases, and 7 bases stayed unmatched. Per the germline V gene, CDR1 is ENHRY and CDR2 is SYGVKD. The CDR3 loop spans 16 amino acids. Assay: immunoSEQ multiplex PCR; the TCRdb copy retains only in-frame clones and omits some. The sample consists of 150,000 to 200,000 clones, 88% of them appearing once. The sample comes from a study of blood T cell repertoires in COVID-19. The sequencing sample was made of PBMCs or T cells enriched from blood (not recorded which). This receptor was identified in a young woman who had recovered from COVID-19. The chain is built from TRBV10-3 and TRBJ1-3; 9 positions match TRBD1. CDR3 nucleotides: TGTGCCATCAGTGAGTCTTTGACAGGGGGATCGAACACCATATATTTT. Translating gives CAISESLTGGSNTIYF.